A single sample is the source of the 19 T cell receptor beta chains below, sequenced in a study of blood T cell repertoires in COVID-19. Clones were sequenced by immunoSEQ multiplex PCR, and TCRdb holds only the in-frame ones, with some missing. The data hold about 220,000 clones, with 82% observed a single time. Sequencing was done on a sample of PBMCs or T cells enriched from blood (not recorded which). The receptors originated from a woman aged 60-75 years who had recovered from COVID-19.

The V gene is TRBV7-9, the J gene TRBJ2-7; TRBD1 is a possible D gene (5 bases). Between the trimmed V and J ends, which lost 4 bases and 5 bases, there was a span of 15 bases. The CDR3 runs 14 residues. Germline V gene lookup returns CDR1 SEHNR and CDR2 FQNEAQ (reference sequence). The CDR3 sequence: CASSSSQGFDEQYF. DNA for the CDR3: TGTGCCAGCAGCTCCAGTCAGGGCTTCGACGAGCAGTACTTC. The variable domain in full, completed from reference TRBV7-9 and TRBJ2-7, reads DTGVSQNPRHKITKRGQNVTFRCDPISEHNRLYWYRQTLGQGPEFLTYFQNEAQLEKSRLLSDRFSAERPKGSFSTLEIQRTEQGDSAMYLCASSSSQGFDEQYFGPGTRLTVT.

The V gene is TRBV12-3 or TRBV12-4, the J gene TRBJ2-2, with unresolved D. This CDR3 has 13 residues. Trimming shortened V by 4 bases and J by 2 bases, and 5 bases separated the two germline ends. DNA of the CDR3: TGTGCCAGCAGTTCAGTTAACACCGGGGAGCTGTTTTTT. Residues: CASSSVNTGELFF.

This chain joins TRBV15 and TRBJ2-1; D perhaps matches TRBD2 (7 bases). Germline CDR1 and CDR2: LNHNV and YYDKDF (reference sequence). This CDR3 spans 17 amino acids. V was shortened by 6 bases and J by 8 bases, with 26 bases between the two germline ends. CDR3 residues: CATSPSRGAGEYYEQFF. CDR3 in DNA: TGTGCCACCAGTCCCTCTAGGGGGGCGGGGGAATACTATGAGCAGTTCTTC.

The rearrangement links TRBV2 to TRBJ1-4, with 7 bases matching TRBD1. J was trimmed by 3 bases and V by 7 bases; bases with no gene match: 2. CDR1 is SNHLY, CDR2 FYNNEI, per germline. The CDR3 contains 13 residues. CDR3 sequence (DNA): TGTGCCAGCACGGGACAGCCTAATGAAAAACTGTTTTTT. Translating it yields CASTGQPNEKLFF.

The V call is TRBV6-6, the J call TRBJ1-6, with 8 bases that match TRBD1. The CDR3 has 14 residues. J lost 9 bases, V lost 10 bases, and 11 bases had no gene match. CDR1 and CDR2 from the germline V gene are MNHNY and SVGAGI (reference sequence). For the CDR3, the DNA is TGTGCCATAACAACCGGGACAGGTAGTTCACCCCTCCACTTT. This sequence encodes CAITTGTGSSPLHF.

J is TRBJ1-2 and V is TRBV7-6, with 9 bases matching TRBD1. There are 15 residues in the CDR3. Germline V gene lookup returns CDR1 SGHVS and CDR2 FNYEAQ. The V gene end was trimmed by 4 bases and the J gene end by 2 bases; junction bases not matched to a gene: 5. The CDR3 nucleotides read TGTGCCAGCAGCTCAGGACAGGGGTCCAACTATGGCTACACCTTC. Its translation: CASSSGQGSNYGYTF.

The chain joins TRBV5-6 to TRBJ1-1; 7 positions agree with TRBD1. This CDR3 has 15 amino acids. From germline, CDR1 is SGHDT and CDR2 YYEEEE. V was clipped by 5 bases and J by 4 bases; unmatched bases: 11. The CDR3, as DNA: TGTGCCAGCAGATACAGACAGGGATGGAGCACTGAAGCTTTCTTT. This encodes CASRYRQGWSTEAFF.

The chain has TRBV19 and TRBJ2-5; D remains ambiguous. The ends were cut back, 4 bases at V and 5 bases at J, with 8 bases in the middle. The germline V gene has CDR1 LNHDA and CDR2 SQIVND (reference sequence). CDR3 size: 12 residues. The CDR3 DNA is TGTGCCAGTAGTAGTCAGGCGGAGACCCAGTACTTC. Amino acids: CASSSQAETQYF.

This rearrangement joins TRBV27 to TRBJ1-5; TRBD1 matches at 10 bases. V shed 6 bases, J shed 2 bases, and the junction held 4 bases outside the gene matches. CDR3 size: 15 residues. Germline V CDR1 and CDR2: MNHEY, SMNVEV (reference sequence). The CDR3 nucleotides are TGTGCCAGCAGCCACGGGACAGGGGGCAATCAGCCCCAGCATTTT. Amino acids: CASSHGTGGNQPQHF.

The chain has TRBV10-3 and TRBJ2-3, with 7 bases that match TRBD2. This CDR3 is built from 15 residues. Losses at the gene ends were 3 bases for V and 4 bases for J; bases not matched to a gene: 7. Germline V lookup: CDR1 ENHRY, CDR2 SYGVKD. Written as DNA, the CDR3 is TGTGCCATCAGTGAAGGCGGCGGGAGCTCAGATACGCAGTATTTT. Protein sequence: CAISEGGGSSDTQYF.

The rearrangement uses TRBV27 and TRBJ1-2; a weak D match, TRBD1 (5 bases). This CDR3 is 13 amino acids long. V lost 6 bases to trimming and J lost 1 base, with 9 bases between them. Per the germline V gene, CDR1 is MNHEY and CDR2 is SMNVEV (reference sequence). CDR3 in DNA: TGTGCCAGCAGCCCCAGGGTTAACTATGGCTACACCTTC. This codes for CASSPRVNYGYTF.

This chain connects TRBV15 to TRBJ1-5; D not resolved. Germline assignment: CDR1 LNHNV and CDR2 YYDKDF (reference sequence). The V end lost 0 bases, the J end lost 5 bases, and 11 bases lay between the germline ends. There are 15 residues in the CDR3. The CDR3 nucleotides are TGTGCCACCAGCAGAGATCCGGGAGGGTATCAGCCCCAGCATTTT. Amino acids: CATSRDPGGYQPQHF.

The gene calls are TRBV9 and TRBJ2-4; 8 nucleotides line up with TRBD1. V dropped 4 bases and J dropped 2; count of bases not matched to a gene: 11. This CDR3 has 17 residues. CDR1 and CDR2 from the germline V gene are SGDLS and YYNGEE. The DNA for the CDR3 is TGTGCCAGCAGCATACGGACAGGGACGTTTACCAAAAACATTCAGTACTTC. Its translation is CASSIRTGTFTKNIQYF.

J is TRBJ1-1 and V is TRBV19; D uncertain. The CDR3 has 13 residues. Germline V lookup: CDR1 LNHDA, CDR2 SQIVND (reference sequence). V was pared by 2 bases and J by 5 bases, with 9 bases between. CDR3 residues: CASSIIRRTEAFF. In DNA form, the CDR3 reads TGTGCCAGTAGTATAATTCGGCGGACTGAAGCTTTCTTT.

The rearrangement joins TRBV2 to TRBJ2-7; 7 positions agree with TRBD2. The CDR3 runs to 13 residues. Trimming cost V 8 bases and J 2 bases; bases outside gene matches: 6. Germline CDR1 and CDR2: SNHLY and FYNNEI. CDR3 residues: CASGGGLPYEQYF. The CDR3, as DNA: TGTGCCAGCGGGGGGGGTCTACCCTACGAGCAGTACTTC. The complete variable domain, with remaining parts taken from reference TRBV2 and TRBJ2-7, reads EPEVTQTPSHQVTQMGQEVILRCVPISNHLYFYWYRQILGQKVEFLVSFYNNEISEKSEIFDDQFSVERPDGSNFTLKIRSTKLEDSAMYFCASGGGLPYEQYFGPGTRLTVT.

This rearrangement joins TRBV10-1 to TRBJ2-5, with D tentatively TRBD2 (5 bases). With 9 bases removed from V and 11 bases from J, the gap between germline ends came to 13 bases. Per germline, CDR1 WNHNN and CDR2 SYGVQD (reference sequence). This CDR3 spans 10 amino acids. The CDR3 DNA follows: TGCGCCAGGACCGGCGGGTCTCAGTACTTC. It translates to CARTGGSQYF.

V gene TRBV3-1 (or the pseudogene TRBV3-2) combines with J gene TRBJ1-1, with 7 bases fitting TRBD1. V shed 4 bases and J 3 bases; nucleotides not matched to a gene: 2. Germline V lookup: CDR1 LGHDT, CDR2 YNNKEL (reference sequence). This CDR3 comprises 13 residues. CDR3 amino acids: CASSLQGDTEAFF. The CDR3 DNA reads as TGTGCCAGCAGCCTCCAGGGGGACACTGAAGCTTTCTTT.

The genes are TRBV11-2 and TRBJ2-5, with TRBD2 as a possible D gene (6 bases). This CDR3 region has 18 residues. CDR1 is SGHAT and CDR2 is FQNNGV in the germline V gene. With 5 bases removed from V and 3 bases from J, the gap between germline ends came to 25 bases. The CDR3 bases are TGTGCCAGCAGCGCCTACCAAGCAGGGAGGCCCGGTAAAGAGACCCAGTACTTC. Translating it yields CASSAYQAGRPGKETQYF.

This sequence joins TRBV7-2 and TRBJ2-5; D is perhaps TRBD2 (7 bases). Germline V lookup: CDR1 SGHTA, CDR2 FQGNSA. The CDR3 covers 14 residues. V lost 5 bases to trimming and J lost 5 bases, with 15 bases between them. The CDR3 region is CASSQMRGGETQYF. CDR3 nucleotide sequence: TGTGCCAGCAGCCAGATGAGGGGGGGGGAGACCCAGTACTTC.